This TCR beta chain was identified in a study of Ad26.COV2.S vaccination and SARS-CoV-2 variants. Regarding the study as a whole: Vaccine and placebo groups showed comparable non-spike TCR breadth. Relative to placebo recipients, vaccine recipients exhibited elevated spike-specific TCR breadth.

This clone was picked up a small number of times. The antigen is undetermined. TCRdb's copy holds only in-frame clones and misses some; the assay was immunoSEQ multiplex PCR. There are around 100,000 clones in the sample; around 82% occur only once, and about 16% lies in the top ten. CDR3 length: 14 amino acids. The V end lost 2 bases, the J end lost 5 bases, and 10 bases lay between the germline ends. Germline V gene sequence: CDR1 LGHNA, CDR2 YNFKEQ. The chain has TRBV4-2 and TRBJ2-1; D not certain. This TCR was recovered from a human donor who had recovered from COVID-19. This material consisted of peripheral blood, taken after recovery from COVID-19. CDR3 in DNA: TGTGCCAGCAGCCAAATTTGGGCGGACAATGAGCAGTTCTTC. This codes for CASSQIWADNEQFF.